The 21 T cell receptor beta chains reported below all come from one sample, sequenced in a study of blood T cell repertoires in COVID-19. This table comes from immunoSEQ multiplex PCR, and its TCRdb copy is limited to in-frame clones, with some not included. The data contain approximately 150,000 clones, approximately 87% of them singletons. The sequenced material came from peripheral blood. All receptors come from a man aged 50 to 59 who had recovered from COVID-19.

This chain connects TRBV19 to TRBJ2-2, with D tentatively TRBD2 (5 bases). The CDR3 runs to 14 residues. V lost 9 bases and J lost 0, with 11 bases in between. In germline, CDR1 is LNHDA, CDR2 SQIVND (reference sequence). As DNA, the CDR3 is TGTGCCAGCCTACGGGGAACGAACACCGGGGAGCTGTTTTTT. Amino acids: CASLRGTNTGELFF.

V and J are TRBV5-4 and TRBJ1-4; 11 positions match TRBD1. V lost 4 bases and J lost 8; bases outside the gene matches: 7. The V gene's germline CDR1 is SGHNT and CDR2 YYREEE (reference sequence). The CDR3 extends over 15 amino acids. DNA for the CDR3: TGTGCCAGCAGCGACGGACAGGGGGCGCGAGAAAAACTGTTTTTT. Translated: CASSDGQGAREKLFF. Filled out from reference TRBV5-4 and TRBJ1-4, the complete variable domain reads ETGVTQSPTHLIKTRGQQVTLRCSSQSGHNTVSWYQQALGQGPQFIFQYYREEENGRGNFPPRFSGLQFPNYSSELNVNALELDDSALYLCASSDGQGAREKLFFGSGTQLSVL.

The chain uses TRBV27 and TRBJ2-2, with 8 bases that match TRBD1. V shed 5 bases and J 3 bases; nucleotides not matched to a gene: 8. Germline values: CDR1 MNHEY, CDR2 SMNVEV (reference sequence). This CDR3 has 16 residues. The CDR3 DNA follows: TGTGCCAGCAGTCCCTGGACAGGGCCGCACACCGGGGAGCTGTTTTTT. Protein product: CASSPWTGPHTGELFF.

As DNA, the CDR3 is TGCGCCAGCAGCTTTGAGGACAGGGCCCAAGAGACCCAGTACTTC. This sequence encodes CASSFEDRAQETQYF. This chain connects TRBV5-1 to TRBJ2-5; 8 bases match TRBD1. There are 15 residues in the CDR3. Germline CDR1 SGHRS, CDR2 YFSETQ. Trimming at V came to 2 bases and at J to 1 base, leaving 4 bases not matched to a gene. The full variable domain, its missing parts supplied by reference TRBV5-1 and TRBJ2-5, is KAGVTQTPRYLIKTRGQQVTLSCSPISGHRSVSWYQQTPGQGLQFLFEYFSETQRNKGNFPGRFSGRQFSNSRSEMNVSTLELGDSALYLCASSFEDRAQETQYFGPGTRLLVL.

The rearrangement uses TRBV7-2 and TRBJ2-3; 13 bases align to TRBD2. The CDR3 has 18 amino acids. Looked up from germline, CDR1 is SGHTA and CDR2 is FQGNSA. Trimming removed 4 bases from V and 1 base from J; junction bases left unmatched: 8. CDR3 nucleotide sequence: TGTGCCAGCAGCTGGGGACTAGCGGGGAATTCGGGCACAGATACGCAGTATTTT. Translating it yields CASSWGLAGNSGTDTQYF.

The V call is TRBV2, the J call TRBJ1-5, with D maybe TRBD1 (5 bases). Germline V lookup: CDR1 SNHLY, CDR2 FYNNEI. CDR3 length equals 14 residues. V was cut by 4 bases and J by 5 bases, with 12 bases left in between. CDR3 region: CASSGGERDQPQHF. The CDR3 region has the DNA TGTGCCAGCAGTGGGGGGGAGAGGGATCAGCCCCAGCATTTT.

The sample holds a few counts of this clone. The chain combines TRBV5-1 with TRBJ1-1, with 9 bases that match TRBD1. V shed 8 bases, J shed 4 bases, and the junction held 9 bases outside the gene matches. Germline lookup yields CDR1 SGHRS and CDR2 YFSETQ. This CDR3 is built from 14 residues. The CDR3 protein is CASKTLTGGTEAFF. The DNA for the CDR3 is TGCGCCAGTAAGACCCTGACAGGGGGCACTGAAGCTTTCTTT. Full variable domain (rest looked up from reference TRBV5-1 and TRBJ1-1): KAGVTQTPRYLIKTRGQQVTLSCSPISGHRSVSWYQQTPGQGLQFLFEYFSETQRNKGNFPGRFSGRQFSNSRSEMNVSTLELGDSALYLCASKTLTGGTEAFFGQGTRLTVV.

V usage is TRBV6-5 and J usage is TRBJ2-7; no clear D gene. There are 14 residues in the CDR3. Trimming stripped 7 bases from V and 0 bases from J, with 13 bases between. Germline CDR1 MNHEY, CDR2 SVGAGI. CDR3 coding DNA: TGTGCCAGCACTGGGCCAGAGAGCTCCTACGAGCAGTACTTC. Amino acids: CASTGPESSYEQYF.

This chain uses TRBV29-1 with TRBJ2-7, with 11 bases fitting TRBD1. With 5 bases clipped from V and 0 bases from J, the junction kept 3 bases outside the gene matches. This CDR3 has 14 amino acids. In germline, CDR1 is SQVTM, CDR2 ANQGSEA. The CDR3 spells CSVTGTGGSYEQYF. The CDR3 nucleotides are TGCAGCGTTACCGGGACAGGGGGCTCCTACGAGCAGTACTTC.

The gene calls are TRBV11-2 and TRBJ2-7, with TRBD2 as a possible D gene (6 bases). Germline V gene data show CDR1 as SGHAT and CDR2 as FQNNGV. The CDR3 sequence is 15 residues long. Trimming removed 5 bases from V and 6 bases from J, with 20 bases in between. In DNA form, the CDR3 reads TGTGCCAGCAGCCCCCGGGGGACCGGAGTCCGCGAGCAGTACTTC. Translation gives CASSPRGTGVREQYF.

The chain joins TRBV5-1 to TRBJ2-3, with TRBD2 identical over 13 bases. The CDR3 length is 18 residues. Per the germline V gene, CDR1 is SGHRS and CDR2 is YFSETQ. V shed 4 bases, J shed 0 bases, and the junction held 8 bases outside the gene matches. The CDR3 nucleotides are TGCGCCAGCAGCATTAACCCGGGACTAGCGGGGAGCACAGATACGCAGTATTTT. Translating it yields CASSINPGLAGSTDTQYF.

The rearrangement links TRBV3-1 (or the pseudogene TRBV3-2) to TRBJ1-1; maybe TRBD1 (5 bases). The V gene's germline CDR1 is LGHDT and CDR2 YNNKEL (reference sequence). V lost 4 bases and J lost 4, with 10 bases in between. The length of the CDR3 is 13 residues. The CDR3 spells CASSPRQSTEAFF. As DNA, the CDR3 is TGTGCCAGCAGCCCGCGACAGAGCACTGAAGCTTTCTTT.

The chain joins TRBV7-9 to TRBJ1-2; 7 bases agree with TRBD1. Germline assignment: CDR1 SEHNR and CDR2 FQNEAQ (reference sequence). CDR3 size: 15 residues. The V segment lost 4 bases and the J segment 6 bases; nucleotides outside the gene matches: 11. The chain's CDR3 is CASSSPDQGDHGYTF. The CDR3 bases are TGTGCCAGCAGCTCGCCCGACCAGGGGGACCATGGCTACACCTTC. Filled out from reference TRBV7-9 and TRBJ1-2, the complete variable domain reads DTGVSQNPRHKITKRGQNVTFRCDPISEHNRLYWYRQTLGQGPEFLTYFQNEAQLEKSRLLSDRFSAERPKGSFSTLEIQRTEQGDSAMYLCASSSPDQGDHGYTFGSGTRLTVV.

The rearrangement joins TRBV5-4 to TRBJ1-2, with TRBD1 matching 9 bases. CDR1 and CDR2 (germline): SGHNT, YYREEE (reference sequence). The CDR3 runs to 15 residues. Trimming at V came to 3 bases and at J to 8 bases, leaving 11 bases not matched to a gene. The CDR3 bases are TGTGCCAGCAGCTGGGTCAGGGACAGGGTAGGAGGCTACACCTTC. Translating gives CASSWVRDRVGGYTF.

Only one count was recorded for this clone. This rearrangement joins TRBV19 to TRBJ1-2, with a tentative D call TRBD1 (5 bases). Germline V gives CDR1 LNHDA, CDR2 SQIVND (reference sequence). This CDR3 has 15 residues. Trimming took 1 base from V and 4 from J, leaving 13 bases between them. The CDR3 nucleotides are TGTGCCAGTAGTATAGTGGGTGCACAGGCCTATGGCTACACCTTC. Protein: CASSIVGAQAYGYTF.

V gene TRBV3-1 (or the pseudogene TRBV3-2) combines with J gene TRBJ2-1, with TRBD2 identical over 9 bases. CDR3 length: 15 amino acids. Germline assignment: CDR1 LGHDT and CDR2 YNNKEL (reference sequence). V shed 2 bases and J 6 bases; nucleotides not matched to a gene: 5. The CDR3 region is CASSQTRGGLNEQFF. CDR3 sequence (DNA): TGTGCCAGCAGCCAAACGCGGGGGGGCCTCAATGAGCAGTTCTTC.

This clone was detected only a few times. The chain recombines TRBV15 with TRBJ1-5, with 7 bases identical to TRBD1. This CDR3 contains 17 residues. Looked up from germline, CDR1 is LNHNV and CDR2 is YYDKDF (reference sequence). V was clipped by 5 bases and J by 0 bases; unmatched bases: 10. The CDR3 DNA reads TGTGCCACCAGCCAGGGGGTCAGGCCTGATAGCAATCAGCCCCAGCATTTT. Translated, it gives CATSQGVRPDSNQPQHF.

The chain carries TRBV19 and TRBJ2-2; 8 nucleotides match TRBD1. CDR3 length: 14 residues. With V trimmed by 4 bases and J by 5 bases, 3 bases remained unmatched. CDR1 and CDR2 from the germline V gene are LNHDA and SQIVND (reference sequence). The CDR3 protein is CASSRTGWTGELFF. The CDR3 region has the DNA TGTGCCAGTAGTAGGACAGGGTGGACCGGGGAGCTGTTTTTT.

The CDR3 sequence: CASRETWDSPLHF. In nucleotides, the CDR3 is TGTGCCAGTAGGGAGACCTGGGATTCACCCCTCCACTTT. This rearrangement joins TRBV19 to TRBJ1-6; D remains ambiguous. Germline lookup yields CDR1 LNHDA and CDR2 SQIVND (reference sequence). V lost 6 bases to trimming and J lost 8 bases, with 11 bases between them. CDR3 length equals 13 residues.

The chain links TRBV10-3 to TRBJ1-3; 9 positions agree with TRBD1. Germline V CDR1 and CDR2: ENHRY, SYGVKD. V lost 5 bases and J lost 4; bases outside the gene matches: 6. This CDR3 spans 15 amino acids. CDR3 amino acids: CAISNRDRAGNTIYF. In nucleotides, the CDR3 is TGTGCCATCAGTAACCGGGACAGGGCCGGAAACACCATATATTTT.

This clone was counted a single time. The chain joins TRBV2 to TRBJ1-2; tentative D call: TRBD1 (6 bases). The CDR3 has 15 residues. CDR1 and CDR2 (germline): SNHLY, FYNNEI. V shed 6 bases and J shed 1 base, with 15 bases lying between them. CDR3 sequence reads: CASRDDRLINYGYTF. The CDR3, as DNA: TGTGCCAGCAGAGATGACAGGCTGATTAACTATGGCTACACCTTC. Full variable domain (outside the CDR3, taken from reference TRBV2 and TRBJ1-2): EPEVTQTPSHQVTQMGQEVILRCVPISNHLYFYWYRQILGQKVEFLVSFYNNEISEKSEIFDDQFSVERPDGSNFTLKIRSTKLEDSAMYFCASRDDRLINYGYTFGSGTRLTVV.